These T cell receptor beta chains were read from a single sample in a study of neoadjuvant nivolumab and ipilimumab in lung cancer. The method was immunoSEQ multiplex PCR; TCRdb's version includes in-frame clones alone and lacks a portion of them. The top ten clones hold approximately 1.4% of a sample with some 3,500 clones, about 79% of them seen once. Source: peripheral blood, taken after neoadjuvant nivolumab, alone or with ipilimumab, at or shortly before surgery. The receptors derive from an adult with non-small cell lung cancer. The CDR3 runs from the conserved cysteine through the conserved F or W. The order of the fields is J gene, clone size, V gene, D gene, CDR3 DNA, CDR3 protein. The D gene is left open where the match is weak. Where a row states a size, it is once, few, many or the class of an expanded clone; other rows omit it.

j_gene: TRBJ1-1; abundance: -; v_gene: TRBV7-7; d_gene: -; CDR3nt: TGTGCTAGCAGCATAGACAAGAACACTGAAGCTTTCTTT; CDR3aa: CASSIDKNTEAFF
j_gene: TRBJ2-5; abundance: -; v_gene: TRBV28; d_gene: TRBD1; CDR3nt: TGTGCCAGCAGTTTATCGACAGGGAAAGTCGGAGAGACCCAGTACTTC; CDR3aa: CASSLSTGKVGETQYF
j_gene: TRBJ2-5; abundance: few; v_gene: TRBV10-3; d_gene: TRBD1; CDR3nt: TGTGCCATCAGTGACGGGACAGGGTCGGAGACCCAGTACTTC; CDR3aa: CAISDGTGSETQYF
j_gene: TRBJ1-2; abundance: -; v_gene: TRBV6-6; d_gene: -; CDR3nt: TGTGCCAGCAGCTTACCTGGCGGAGGGGCTGGCTACACCTTC; CDR3aa: CASSLPGGGAGYTF
j_gene: TRBJ2-7; abundance: -; v_gene: TRBV27; d_gene: TRBD1; CDR3nt: TGTGCCAGCCGCCGACAGGGGGCTGGCCCTCGGGACGAGCAGTACTTC; CDR3aa: CASRRQGAGPRDEQYF
j_gene: TRBJ2-6; abundance: few; v_gene: TRBV7-2; d_gene: -; CDR3nt: TGTGCCAGCACCTTAGAGGGCTCTGGGGCCAACGTCCTGACTTTC; CDR3aa: CASTLEGSGANVLTF
j_gene: TRBJ2-1; abundance: few; v_gene: TRBV2; d_gene: -; CDR3nt: TGTGCCACCCGGACAGATTCGGGCAATGAGCAGTTCTTC; CDR3aa: CATRTDSGNEQFF
j_gene: TRBJ2-5; abundance: -; v_gene: TRBV6-5; d_gene: TRBD1; CDR3nt: TGTGCCAGCAGTCCCCGGACAGGGCAAGAGACCCAGTACTTC; CDR3aa: CASSPRTGQETQYF
j_gene: TRBJ2-1; abundance: -; v_gene: TRBV19; d_gene: TRBD2; CDR3nt: TGTGCCAGTAGTCCCCTAGCGGGATCGGGCAATGAGCAGTTCTTC; CDR3aa: CASSPLAGSGNEQFF
j_gene: TRBJ1-4; abundance: -; v_gene: TRBV28; d_gene: -; CDR3nt: TGTGCCAGCAGCTCAGGAGCGGTTAAACTGTTTTTT; CDR3aa: CASSSGAVKLFF
j_gene: TRBJ2-5; abundance: -; v_gene: TRBV18; d_gene: TRBD1; CDR3nt: TGTGCCAGCTCAGACAGGGACAGTACTAAAGAGACCCAGTACTTC; CDR3aa: CASSDRDSTKETQYF
j_gene: TRBJ1-1; abundance: -; v_gene: TRBV27; d_gene: TRBD1; CDR3nt: TGTGCCAGCAGTCCAGGGGGCACTGAAGCTTTCTTT; CDR3aa: CASSPGGTEAFF
j_gene: TRBJ1-2; abundance: -; v_gene: TRBV27; d_gene: TRBD1; CDR3nt: TGTGCCAGCAGTTTTAGACAGGGAGGATTTGGCTACACCTTC; CDR3aa: CASSFRQGGFGYTF
j_gene: TRBJ1-2; abundance: -; v_gene: TRBV7-2; d_gene: TRBD1; CDR3nt: TGTGCCAGCAGCCGAAATGCCGGGACAGGGGGGTGGAATGGCTACACCTTC; CDR3aa: CASSRNAGTGGWNGYTF
j_gene: TRBJ2-1; abundance: few; v_gene: TRBV6-5; d_gene: -; CDR3nt: TGTGCCAGCAGGGCACGGGGTGAGCAGTTCTTC; CDR3aa: CASRARGEQFF
j_gene: TRBJ2-3; abundance: -; v_gene: TRBV6-6; d_gene: TRBD1; CDR3nt: TGTGCCAGCAGTTACTCCTCGGTTTCAGGGGGAGATACGCAGTATTTT; CDR3aa: CASSYSSVSGGDTQYF
j_gene: TRBJ2-1; abundance: -; v_gene: TRBV10-2; d_gene: -; CDR3nt: TGCGCCAGCAGTGGACATGGCGGGCAGGGCTACAATGAGCAGTTCTTC; CDR3aa: CASSGHGGQGYNEQFF
j_gene: TRBJ1-6; abundance: -; v_gene: TRBV10-3; d_gene: -; CDR3nt: TGTGCCATCAGTGAATCAGGACTGGGGTATAATTCACCCCTCCACTTT; CDR3aa: CAISESGLGYNSPLHF
j_gene: TRBJ1-2; abundance: -; v_gene: TRBV13; d_gene: TRBD1; CDR3nt: TGTGCCAGCAGCTTAGGTTCAGGAGGGGGCCCCTATGGCTACACCTTC; CDR3aa: CASSLGSGGGPYGYTF
j_gene: TRBJ2-3; abundance: -; v_gene: TRBV28; d_gene: TRBD1; CDR3nt: TGTGCCAGCAACCGGGACAGCTACACAGATACGCAGTATTTT; CDR3aa: CASNRDSYTDTQYF
j_gene: TRBJ2-1; abundance: few; v_gene: TRBV27; d_gene: -; CDR3nt: TGTGCCAGCAGTTTATCAGGCAGCTCCTACAATGAGCAGTTCTTC; CDR3aa: CASSLSGSSYNEQFF
j_gene: TRBJ2-2; abundance: -; v_gene: TRBV29-1; d_gene: -; CDR3nt: TGCAGCGTTGGCCAGACGAACACCGGGGAGCTGTTTTTT; CDR3aa: CSVGQTNTGELFF